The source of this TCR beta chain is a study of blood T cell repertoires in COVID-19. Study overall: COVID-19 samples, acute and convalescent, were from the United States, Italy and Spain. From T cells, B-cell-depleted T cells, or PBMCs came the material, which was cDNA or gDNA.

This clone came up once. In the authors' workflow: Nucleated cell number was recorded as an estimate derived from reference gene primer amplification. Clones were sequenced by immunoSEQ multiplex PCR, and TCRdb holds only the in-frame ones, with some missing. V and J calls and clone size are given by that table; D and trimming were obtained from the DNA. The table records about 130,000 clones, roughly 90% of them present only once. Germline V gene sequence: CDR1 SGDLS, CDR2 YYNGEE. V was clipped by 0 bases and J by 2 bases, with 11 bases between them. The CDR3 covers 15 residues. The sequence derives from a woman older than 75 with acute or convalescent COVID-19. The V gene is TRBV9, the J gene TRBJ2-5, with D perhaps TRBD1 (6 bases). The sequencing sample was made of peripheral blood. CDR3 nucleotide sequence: TGTGCCAGCAGCGTAGCTATGCAGGGGCAAGAGACCCAGTACTTC. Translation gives CASSVAMQGQETQYF. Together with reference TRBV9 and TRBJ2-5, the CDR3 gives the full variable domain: DSGVTQTPKHLITATGQRVTLRCSPRSGDLSVYWYQQSLDQGLQFLIQYYNGEERAKGNILERFSAQQFPDLHSELNLSSLELGDSALYFCASSVAMQGQETQYFGPGTRLLVL.